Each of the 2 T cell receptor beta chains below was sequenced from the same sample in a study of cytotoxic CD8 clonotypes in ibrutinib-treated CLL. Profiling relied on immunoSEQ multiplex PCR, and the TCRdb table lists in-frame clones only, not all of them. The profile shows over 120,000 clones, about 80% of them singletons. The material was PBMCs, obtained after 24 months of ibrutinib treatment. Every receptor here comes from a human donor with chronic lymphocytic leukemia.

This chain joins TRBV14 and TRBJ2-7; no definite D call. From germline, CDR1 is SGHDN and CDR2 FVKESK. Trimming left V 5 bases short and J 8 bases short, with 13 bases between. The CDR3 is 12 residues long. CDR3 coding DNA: TGTGCCAGCAGCATACGAGGTGGCCAGCAGTACTTC. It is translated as CASSIRGGQQYF.

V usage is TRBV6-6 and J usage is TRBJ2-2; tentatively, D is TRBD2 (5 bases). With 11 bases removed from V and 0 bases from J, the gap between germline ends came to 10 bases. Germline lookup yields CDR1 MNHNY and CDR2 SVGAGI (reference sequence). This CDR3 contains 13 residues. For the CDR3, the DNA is TGTGCCCACGGGGATACGAACACCGGGGAGCTGTTTTTT. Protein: CAHGDTNTGELFF.